These 5 T cell receptor beta chains share one sample of origin, sequenced in a study of shared clonotypes between healthy human individuals. Sequencing used immunoSEQ multiplex PCR; TCRdb keeps in-frame clones, though not all of them. The sample yields about 1.1 million clones, about 84% seen once. What was sequenced was memory CD4+ T cells from PBMCs. The subset denotes: CD45RA-negative fraction. All receptors come from a man younger than 35 in good health. Some clones in this sample may be carry-over from other donors' samples.

The rearrangement links TRBV29-1 to TRBJ1-1; tentatively, D is TRBD1 (5 bases). V lost 6 bases, J lost 3 bases, and 14 bases lay in between. The CDR3 spans 13 residues. CDR1 and CDR2 from the germline V gene are SQVTM and ANQGSEA. The CDR3 bases are TGCAGCGTGAGGAGGCTAGGGGACACTGAAGCTTTCTTT. It is translated as CSVRRLGDTEAFF.

The genes are TRBV28 and TRBJ1-2; D call uncertain. The germline CDR1 and CDR2 sequences are MDHEN and SYDVKM. This CDR3 comprises 12 residues. The ends were cut back, 8 bases at V and 2 bases at J, with 9 bases in the middle. The CDR3 bases are TGTGCCAGCTCAAAACAAAACTATGGCTACACCTTC. Translating gives CASSKQNYGYTF.

J is TRBJ2-1 and V is TRBV5-1; 10 bases match TRBD2. The V gene's germline CDR1 is SGHRS and CDR2 YFSETQ. V lost 4 bases, J lost 8 bases, and 12 bases stayed unmatched. The CDR3 consists of 16 residues. DNA for the CDR3: TGCGCCAGCAGCCCGGGAGTGTCTAGCGGGAGTCATGAGCAGTTCTTC. It codes for CASSPGVSSGSHEQFF.

The chain is built from TRBV5-1 and TRBJ2-5, with 7 bases that match TRBD1. The CDR3 contains 14 residues. Germline CDR1 reads SGHRS; CDR2 reads YFSETQ. Trimming took 4 bases from V and 5 from J; bases not matched to a gene: 8. The CDR3 DNA reads as TGCGCCAGCAGCGCATCACAGGGGAAGGAGACCCAGTACTTC. This sequence encodes CASSASQGKETQYF.

V is TRBV7-9 and J is TRBJ1-5; D may be TRBD1 (6 bases). With 4 bases removed from V and 3 bases from J, the gap between germline ends came to 19 bases. CDR1 is SEHNR and CDR2 is FQNEAQ in the germline V gene (reference sequence). The CDR3 has 17 residues. The CDR3 loop is CASSSWGAGRYNQPQHF. The DNA for the CDR3 is TGTGCCAGCAGCTCCTGGGGGGCGGGACGGTACAATCAGCCCCAGCATTTT.